A single sample gave rise to the 20 T cell receptor beta chains below, sequenced in a study of CD8+ T cells in alopecia areata. RNA, once extracted, was reverse transcribed into cDNA for use as the sequencing template. TCRdb keeps only in-frame clones here, not all; method: immunoSEQ multiplex PCR. In the table there are about 170,000 clones, about three fifths of which are singletons. Stated treatment: oral pan-JAK inhibitor, 5-10 mg twice daily. Material: CD4+ T cells sorted from blood, obtained between weeks 55 and 65, from a patient treated with tofacitinib. These receptors were collected from a human donor with alopecia areata.

In its sample, this clone was seen once. The chain uses TRBV6-5 and TRBJ1-3; D is possibly TRBD1 (5 bases). Germline lookup yields CDR1 MNHEY and CDR2 SVGAGI. V gave up 6 bases and J gave up 0 bases, with 12 bases separating them. This CDR3 contains 15 residues. The CDR3 nucleotides read TGTGCCAGCAGACAGGACGGAAACTCTGGAAACACCATATATTTT. It codes for CASRQDGNSGNTIYF.

The rearrangement joins TRBV6-5 to TRBJ1-1; D unresolved. V lost 4 bases and J lost 0, with 3 bases in between. Germline assignment: CDR1 MNHEY and CDR2 SVGAGI. The CDR3 has 12 residues. CDR3 amino acids: CASSSVNTEAFF. DNA for the CDR3: TGTGCCAGCAGTTCAGTGAACACTGAAGCTTTCTTT.

The chain links TRBV30 to TRBJ1-5, with TRBD1 matching over 7 bases. The CDR3 is made up of 13 amino acids. CDR1 is GTSNPN and CDR2 is SVGIG in the germline V gene (reference sequence). Trimming removed 2 bases from V and 7 bases from J; junction bases left unmatched: 5. The CDR3 loop reads CAWSQGEGQPQHF. The CDR3 DNA sequence: TGTGCCTGGAGTCAGGGGGAGGGGCAGCCCCAGCATTTT.

The chain joins TRBV15 to TRBJ2-1, with D maybe TRBD2 (6 bases). V was shortened by 5 bases and J by 3 bases, with 14 bases between the two germline ends. Germline loops: CDR1 LNHNV, CDR2 YYDKDF (reference sequence). This CDR3 comprises 15 residues. Here the CDR3 DNA reads TGTGCCACCAGCGGGGACTCCGGGGGCTACAATGAGCAGTTCTTC. This gives the protein CATSGDSGGYNEQFF.

In this sample, this clone turned up a few times. The junction does not match germline at one end; this may be a read error. The chain carries TRBV30 and TRBJ2-4, with D unresolved. From germline, CDR1 is GTSNPN and CDR2 SVGIG (reference sequence). The CDR3 totals 13 residues. The CDR3 coding sequence is TGTGCCTCGAGTAACTTAGCCAAAAACATTCAGTACTTC. It yields the protein CASSNLAKNIQYF. The full variable domain, rest sourced from reference TRBV30 and TRBJ2-4, is SQTIHQWPATLVQPVGSPLSLECTVEGTSNPNLYWYRQAAGRGLQLLFYSVGIGQISSEVPQNLSASRPQDRQFILSSKKLLLSDSGFYLCASSNLAKNIQYFGAGTRLSVL.

V and J are TRBV15 and TRBJ2-5; perhaps TRBD1 as D (5 bases). Germline V gene sequence: CDR1 LNHNV, CDR2 YYDKDF (reference sequence). Trimming shortened V by 1 base and J by 0 bases, and 18 bases separated the two germline ends. The CDR3 runs 18 residues. The CDR3 DNA sequence: TGTGCCACCAGCAGAGGGGGCCGGGTGGGGTGGCACCAAGAGACCCAGTACTTC. This encodes CATSRGGRVGWHQETQYF.

J is TRBJ2-7 and V is TRBV6-1; D call uncertain. Germline V gives CDR1 MNHNS, CDR2 SASEGT. V was pared by 1 base and J by 6 bases, with 4 bases between. This CDR3 has 11 amino acids. The CDR3 sequence is CASSEVFEQYF. The CDR3 region has the DNA TGTGCCAGCAGTGAAGTGTTCGAGCAGTACTTC.

The J gene is TRBJ1-2, the V gene TRBV7-2; the D is unclear. Germline CDR1 reads SGHTA; CDR2 reads FQGNSA. Trimming stripped 5 bases from V and 7 bases from J, with 14 bases between. This CDR3 contains 13 residues. Written as DNA, the CDR3 is TGTGCCAGCAGCCCCAGGACCATGGTTGGCTACACCTTC. It encodes CASSPRTMVGYTF.

The chain uses TRBV7-9 and TRBJ1-6; the D gene is possibly TRBD1 (6 bases). The length of the CDR3 is 14 residues. Germline loops: CDR1 SEHNR, CDR2 FQNEAQ (reference sequence). V shed 5 bases and J shed 7 bases, with 12 bases lying between them. The CDR3 is CASSPQGGNSPLHF. CDR3 coding DNA: TGTGCCAGCAGCCCACAGGGTGGGAATTCACCCCTCCACTTT.

The CDR3 loop is CASSFKAGNSPLHF. The CDR3 coding sequence is TGTGCCAGCAGTTTTAAGGCTGGAAATTCACCCCTCCACTTT. The chain joins TRBV27 to TRBJ1-6, with D unclear. Per the germline V gene, CDR1 is MNHEY and CDR2 is SMNVEV (reference sequence). The CDR3 totals 14 residues. Trimming took 3 bases from V and 7 from J, leaving 10 bases between them.

V and J are TRBV6-5 and TRBJ2-2; D call uncertain. Germline-derived CDR1 and CDR2 are MNHEY and SVGAGI. Trimming removed 0 bases from V and 4 bases from J, with 6 bases in between. The CDR3 extends over 14 amino acids. The CDR3: CASSYSVRTGELFF. CDR3 coding DNA: TGTGCCAGCAGTTACTCGGTCCGCACCGGGGAGCTGTTTTTT.

CDR3 protein: CSALGQIIFTDTQYF. The DNA of the CDR3 is TGCAGCGCCCTGGGACAGATAATTTTCACAGATACGCAGTATTTT. V is TRBV29-1 and J is TRBJ2-3; 7 nucleotides agree with TRBD1. This CDR3 is built from 15 residues. The V and J ends lost 7 bases and 2 bases, in that order; junction bases with no gene match: 12. CDR1 is SQVTM and CDR2 is ANQGSEA in the germline V gene.

The rearrangement uses TRBV7-2 and TRBJ2-5; 12 nucleotides align to TRBD2. V lost 5 bases, J lost 1 base, and 2 bases stayed unmatched. Germline V gene data show CDR1 as SGHTA and CDR2 as FQGNSA. This CDR3 is built from 15 residues. The CDR3 sequence is CASSTSGGTQETQYF. The DNA for the CDR3 is TGTGCCAGCAGCACTAGCGGGGGGACCCAAGAGACCCAGTACTTC.

DNA of the CDR3: TGTGCCAGTAGCGAACACGAAGCCCTCAATCAGCCCCAGCATTTT. Its translation is CASSEHEALNQPQHF. This rearrangement joins TRBV19 to TRBJ1-5; D is uncertain. Germline V lookup: CDR1 LNHDA, CDR2 SQIVND (reference sequence). Trimming shortened V by 6 bases and J by 3 bases, and 15 bases separated the two germline ends. The CDR3 is 15 residues long.

With regard to this clone: The sample carries other DNA sequences with the same CDR3. The chain recombines TRBV18 with TRBJ2-5; D possibly corresponds to TRBD1 (6 bases). This CDR3 contains 14 residues. CDR1 is KGHSH, CDR2 LQKENI, per germline. V dropped 1 base and J dropped 1 base, with 7 bases sitting between them. CDR3 residues: CASSPRDTQETQYF. DNA of the CDR3: TGTGCCAGCTCACCACGGGACACCCAAGAGACCCAGTACTTC.

The V call is TRBV2, the J call TRBJ2-7, with TRBD1 matching 7 bases. The CDR3 is made up of 12 amino acids. V lost 6 bases and J lost 1; bases outside the gene matches: 0. Per germline, CDR1 SNHLY and CDR2 FYNNEI. CDR3 region: CASRTGSYEQYF. CDR3 DNA: TGTGCCAGCAGGACAGGGTCCTACGAGCAGTACTTC. Complete variable domain (other parts from reference TRBV2 and TRBJ2-7): EPEVTQTPSHQVTQMGQEVILRCVPISNHLYFYWYRQILGQKVEFLVSFYNNEISEKSEIFDDQFSVERPDGSNFTLKIRSTKLEDSAMYFCASRTGSYEQYFGPGTRLTVT.

V usage is TRBV6-6 and J usage is TRBJ2-5; D remains unclear. Looked up from germline, CDR1 is MNHNY and CDR2 is SVGAGI (reference sequence). The ends were cut back, 0 bases at V and 1 base at J, with 9 bases in the middle. The CDR3 contains 15 residues. The CDR3: CASSYSGRSQETQYF. The CDR3, as DNA: TGTGCCAGCAGTTACTCCGGACGGTCCCAAGAGACCCAGTACTTC.

V gene TRBV29-1 combines with J gene TRBJ2-6; TRBD1 matches 12 bases. CDR1 SQVTM and CDR2 ANQGSEA come from the germline V gene. V shed 5 bases, J shed 1 base, and the junction held 3 bases outside the gene matches. The CDR3 length is 16 residues. The CDR3 DNA sequence: TGCAGCGTTTGGGACAGGGGGCGGTCTGGGGCCAACGTCCTGACTTTC. The encoded protein is CSVWDRGRSGANVLTF.

This clone is a singleton in its sample. The V call is TRBV7-2, the J call TRBJ1-1; no clear D. The CDR3 is made up of 14 amino acids. The germline CDR1 and CDR2 sequences are SGHTA and FQGNSA. Between the trimmed V and J ends, which lost 5 bases and 6 bases, there was a span of 16 bases. Written as DNA, the CDR3 is TGTGCCAGCAGCCACGCATTTAATGGAGCTGAAGCTTTCTTT. It translates to CASSHAFNGAEAFF. Looking up the rest from reference TRBV7-2 and TRBJ1-1 gives the full variable domain: GAGVSQSPSNKVTEKGKDVELRCDPISGHTALYWYRQSLGQGLEFLIYFQGNSAPDKSGLPSDRFSAERTGGSVSTLTIQRTQQEDSAVYLCASSHAFNGAEAFFGQGTRLTVV.

This clone was counted at least ten times. This chain joins TRBV7-8 and TRBJ2-3; D not resolved. The CDR3 extends over 17 amino acids. V lost 7 bases, J lost 1 base, and 21 bases lay in between. CDR1 is SGHVS and CDR2 is FQNEAQ in the germline V gene. CDR3 sequence: CASNYSAPVLRTDTQYF. The CDR3 DNA reads TGTGCCAGCAATTACAGTGCCCCGGTACTCCGCACAGATACGCAGTATTTT.